This entry lists 19 T cell receptor beta chains sequenced from one sample in a study of T cells in localized non-small cell lung cancer. Only in-frame clones appear in the TCRdb table, and some are missing; sequencing was by immunoSEQ multiplex PCR. Altogether about 35,000 clones are present, roughly 90% being singletons, with the ten largest covering around 4.1%. This specimen consisted of peripheral blood, obtained before any cancer treatment. The receptor source for this set is a man between 40 and 70 years old with stage I lung adenocarcinoma.

The chain uses TRBV21-1 and TRBJ2-2. TRBV21-1 is a pseudogene locus. The CDR3 length is 15 residues. CDR3 in DNA: TGTGCCAGCAGCAAACTTGACCACCGGCCGGGGGAGCTGTTTTTT. Protein: CASSKLDHRPGELFF.

The chain joins TRBV4-1 to TRBJ2-7, with TRBD1 matching over 7 bases. Losses at the gene ends were 4 bases for V and 3 bases for J; bases not matched to a gene: 21. In germline, CDR1 is MGHRA, CDR2 YSYEKL. This CDR3 is built from 19 residues. Here the CDR3 reads CASSPNGDSGVRPFYEQYF. The CDR3 nucleotides read TGCGCCAGCAGCCCAAACGGGGACAGTGGGGTAAGGCCATTCTACGAGCAGTACTTC.

The J gene is TRBJ1-5, the V gene TRBV19; D unresolved. The germline CDR1 and CDR2 sequences are LNHDA and SQIVND (reference sequence). The V end was cut by 3 bases, the J end by 4 bases, with 13 bases between. The CDR3 spans 15 residues. DNA of the CDR3: TGTGCCAGTAGTATTGGGAGCATTGGTAATCAGCCCCAGCATTTT. The encoded protein is CASSIGSIGNQPQHF.

The chain uses TRBV10-3 and TRBJ1-1; D is unclear. V was clipped by 9 bases and J by 7 bases, with 15 bases between them. The CDR3 has 12 residues. Looked up from germline, CDR1 is ENHRY and CDR2 is SYGVKD. DNA of the CDR3: TGTGCCATAACGAAAGAGGGCCATGAAGCTTTCTTT. Amino acids: CAITKEGHEAFF.

This sequence joins TRBV6-6 and TRBJ1-2; D is unresolved. Trimming pared 0 bases from V and 4 bases from J, leaving 6 bases between. Per germline, CDR1 MNHNY and CDR2 SVGAGI (reference sequence). The length of the CDR3 is 13 residues. CDR3 amino acids: CASSYSAAYGYTF. The CDR3 nucleotides are TGTGCCAGCAGTTACTCAGCCGCCTATGGCTACACCTTC.

This clone turned up a few times. The V call is TRBV5-1, the J call TRBJ1-2, with D tentatively TRBD1 (6 bases). The CDR3 is 13 amino acids. The V gene lost 7 bases and the J gene lost 8 bases, with 18 bases spanning the gap. Germline CDR1 reads SGHRS; CDR2 reads YFSETQ. The CDR3 DNA follows: TGCGCCAGCCGAATGGGGATGGGGGGCGGCTACACCTTC. It translates to CASRMGMGGGYTF.

The rearrangement joins TRBV2 to TRBJ2-7; unclear D gene. This CDR3 has 15 amino acids. The V gene lost 1 base and the J gene lost 2 bases, with 12 bases spanning the gap. The germline V gene has CDR1 SNHLY and CDR2 FYNNEI. CDR3 nucleotide sequence: TGTGCCAGCAGTGAAGGGGGTGATCCCACCTACGAGCAGTACTTC. It is translated as CASSEGGDPTYEQYF. The entire variable domain, with the rest obtained from reference TRBV2 and TRBJ2-7, is as follows: EPEVTQTPSHQVTQMGQEVILRCVPISNHLYFYWYRQILGQKVEFLVSFYNNEISEKSEIFDDQFSVERPDGSNFTLKIRSTKLEDSAMYFCASSEGGDPTYEQYFGPGTRLTVT.

The chain has TRBV7-2 and TRBJ2-5, with TRBD2 identical over 9 bases. The CDR3 has 17 residues. The junction had 13 bases not matched to a gene; V was cut back by 4 bases and J by 4 bases. Looked up from germline, CDR1 is SGHTA and CDR2 is FQGNSA. CDR3 region: CASSSGRGGPSGETQYF. The CDR3, as DNA: TGTGCCAGCAGCTCAGGGCGGGGGGGCCCTAGCGGAGAGACCCAGTACTTC.

This chain connects TRBV5-1 to TRBJ1-2, with 8 bases that match TRBD1. The V gene's germline CDR1 is SGHRS and CDR2 YFSETQ. CDR3 length equals 16 residues. The V gene end was trimmed by 0 bases and the J gene end by 4 bases; junction bases not matched to a gene: 8. CDR3 sequence: CASSLVPTDRGYGYTF. In DNA, the CDR3 is TGCGCCAGCAGCTTGGTACCCACCGACAGGGGCTATGGCTACACCTTC.

The CDR3 spells CASSSGTGSSPLHF. The CDR3 DNA reads TGTGCCAGCAGCTCCGGGACAGGGAGTTCACCCCTCCACTTT. The chain links TRBV5-6 to TRBJ1-6, with TRBD1 identical over 9 bases. There are 14 residues in the CDR3. Germline assignment: CDR1 SGHDT and CDR2 YYEEEE. J gave up 9 bases and V 3 bases, and 4 bases lay outside the gene matches.

The V call is TRBV19, the J call TRBJ1-2; D is perhaps TRBD1 (6 bases). The CDR3 is 12 amino acids. CDR1 LNHDA and CDR2 SQIVND come from the germline V gene (reference sequence). V was trimmed by 7 bases and J by 3 bases, leaving 9 bases between them. The CDR3: CASKDRYYGYTF. CDR3 bases: TGTGCCAGTAAGGACAGATACTATGGCTACACCTTC.

The gene calls are TRBV29-1 and TRBJ1-2, with TRBD1 matching over 7 bases. Unmatched junction bases numbered 11, after V lost 4 bases and J lost 6 bases. Germline V gives CDR1 SQVTM, CDR2 ANQGSEA. The CDR3 contains 14 residues. CDR3 DNA: TGCAGCGTTGCCTACGGGCAGGGGGTCCATGGCTACACCTTC. It yields the protein CSVAYGQGVHGYTF. The variable domain in full, completed from reference TRBV29-1 and TRBJ1-2, reads SAVISQKPSRDICQRGTSLTIQCQVDSQVTMMFWYRQQPGQSLTLIATANQGSEATYESGFVIDKFPISRPNLTFSTLTVSNMSPEDSSIYLCSVAYGQGVHGYTFGSGTRLTVV.

The chain has TRBV6-6 and TRBJ2-3; 9 bases match TRBD1. The CDR3 extends over 14 amino acids. Germline lookup yields CDR1 MNHNY and CDR2 SVGAGI (reference sequence). V gave up 5 bases and J gave up 3 bases; unmatched junction bases: 3. The CDR3 DNA reads as TGTGCCAGCAGTCGGGACAGGGCGACAGATACGCAGTATTTT. Translation gives CASSRDRATDTQYF.

This clone appeared a few times. The rearrangement links TRBV5-6 to TRBJ1-2; D remains unclear. Germline CDR1 and CDR2: SGHDT and YYEEEE. This CDR3 has 13 residues. Deletions cut 5 bases from V and 3 bases from J, with 11 bases between. The CDR3 nucleotides read TGTGCCAGCAGTGTAGACTCATACTATGGCTACACCTTC. Amino acid sequence: CASSVDSYYGYTF.

This chain joins TRBV6-6 and TRBJ2-1, with 7 nucleotides matching TRBD1. The V gene end was trimmed by 8 bases and the J gene end by 2 bases; junction bases not matched to a gene: 6. The CDR3 consists of 14 residues. Germline V CDR1 and CDR2: MNHNY, SVGAGI (reference sequence). The CDR3 nucleotides read TGTGCCAGCGAAAGACAGGGCCCCTACAATGAGCAGTTCTTC. This codes for CASERQGPYNEQFF.

The chain has TRBV30 and TRBJ2-7; D uncertain. CDR3 length: 13 amino acids. Germline values: CDR1 GTSNPN, CDR2 SVGIG (reference sequence). V was clipped by 1 base and J by 6 bases, with 13 bases between them. The CDR3 region is CAWSAAIHGEQYF. For the CDR3, the DNA is TGTGCCTGGAGTGCGGCGATTCATGGCGAGCAGTACTTC.

The gene calls are TRBV7-8 and TRBJ1-5; D is undetermined. This CDR3 region has 13 residues. V dropped 0 bases and J dropped 2 bases, with 2 bases sitting between them. Germline loops: CDR1 SGHVS, CDR2 FQNEAQ. This CDR3 is CASSLARNQPQHF. The CDR3 DNA follows: TGTGCCAGCAGCTTAGCGCGCAATCAGCCCCAGCATTTT.

This clone was seen a single time. The CDR3 region has the DNA TGTGCCAGTAGTCTAAGAACCGGGACAGGGGTCGGCTACACCTTC. Amino acids: CASSLRTGTGVGYTF. The V and J genes are TRBV19 and TRBJ1-2; TRBD1 matches at 10 bases. CDR3 size: 15 residues. Germline lookup yields CDR1 LNHDA and CDR2 SQIVND (reference sequence). With V trimmed by 5 bases and J by 8 bases, 11 bases remained unmatched. Full variable domain (missing parts from reference TRBV19 and TRBJ1-2): DGGITQSPKYLFRKEGQNVTLSCEQNLNHDAMYWYRQDPGQGLRLIYYSQIVNDFQKGDIAEGYSVSREKKESFPLTVTSAQKNPTAFYLCASSLRTGTGVGYTFGSGTRLTVV.

In the case of this clone: Within the sample, other DNA sequences also encode this same CDR3. The chain uses TRBV6-5 and TRBJ2-2; TRBD1 aligns across 8 bases. The CDR3 sequence is 14 residues long. Germline trimming cut 6 bases from V and 2 bases from J; bases unmatched to any gene: 2. The germline V gene encodes CDR1 MNHEY and CDR2 SVGAGI. The DNA of the CDR3 is TGTGCCAGCAGGCCAGGGGGCAACACCGGGGAGCTGTTTTTT. This gives the protein CASRPGGNTGELFF.